Listed here are 22 T cell receptor beta chains from one sample, sequenced in a study of blood T cell repertoires in COVID-19. Sequencing was performed with immunoSEQ multiplex PCR; in TCRdb, only in-frame clones are kept and a portion is missing. The table lists under 200,000 clones, roughly nine tenths of them singletons. Sequencing used PBMCs or T cells enriched from blood (not recorded which). All receptors come from a middle-aged woman in a cohort exposed to, infected with or recovered from COVID-19 (not recorded which).

The J gene is TRBJ1-2, the V gene TRBV9, with TRBD1 identical over 10 bases. Germline V gene data show CDR1 as SGDLS and CDR2 as YYNGEE. J lost 2 bases, V lost 5 bases, and 15 bases had no gene match. This CDR3 is built from 18 residues. The CDR3 loop reads CASSSPDQPGQGNYGYTF. CDR3 DNA: TGTGCCAGCAGTTCACCAGACCAACCGGGACAGGGGAACTATGGCTACACCTTC. The complete variable domain, with remaining parts taken from reference TRBV9 and TRBJ1-2, reads DSGVTQTPKHLITATGQRVTLRCSPRSGDLSVYWYQQSLDQGLQFLIQYYNGEERAKGNILERFSAQQFPDLHSELNLSSLELGDSALYFCASSSPDQPGQGNYGYTFGSGTRLTVV.

For the CDR3, the DNA is TGTGCCAGCAGCTTAGCGGTTGCGACTAGCACAGATACGCAGTATTTT. Amino acids: CASSLAVATSTDTQYF. The chain has TRBV7-8 and TRBJ2-3; D remains ambiguous. CDR3 length: 16 residues. Per the germline V gene, CDR1 is SGHVS and CDR2 is FQNEAQ. V lost 0 bases and J 0 bases, leaving 10 bases between the germline ends.

The chain employs TRBV9 and TRBJ2-5, with D possibly TRBD2 on 6 matching bases. The CDR3 is 15 residues long. The germline V gene encodes CDR1 SGDLS and CDR2 YYNGEE. Trimming removed 4 bases at V and 5 bases at J, with 18 bases between. The CDR3 reads CASSTGGFREETQYF. The CDR3 nucleotides read TGTGCCAGCAGCACCGGGGGATTTAGGGAGGAGACCCAGTACTTC.

The chain combines TRBV4-3 with TRBJ2-1, with D possibly matching TRBD2 (6 bases). Germline assignment: CDR1 LGHNA and CDR2 YSLEER. This CDR3 has 19 residues. The V and J ends lost 0 bases and 0 bases respectively, with 18 bases between them. The CDR3 protein is CASSQEEGELANSYNEQFF. The CDR3 bases are TGCGCCAGCAGCCAAGAGGAAGGTGAACTAGCTAACTCCTACAATGAGCAGTTCTTC.

The V call is TRBV11-3, the J call TRBJ2-5; D possibly corresponds to TRBD1 (5 bases). V lost 5 bases, J lost 1 base, and 11 bases lay in between. The CDR3 has 14 amino acids. Germline CDR1 is SGHNT and CDR2 is YENEEA. The DNA for the CDR3 is TGTGCCAGCAGCGCGCCAGGGATCCAAGAGACCCAGTACTTC. This encodes CASSAPGIQETQYF. The variable domain in full, with the rest retrieved from reference TRBV11-3 and TRBJ2-5, is EAGVVQSPRYKIIEKKQPVAFWCNPISGHNTLYWYLQNLGQGPELLIRYENEEAVDDSQLPKDRFSAERLKGVDSTLKIQPAELGDSAVYLCASSAPGIQETQYFGPGTRLLVL.

This clone was seen a few times. The rearrangement joins TRBV28 to TRBJ2-2, with TRBD2 matching over 7 bases. Trimming at V came to 3 bases and at J to 5 bases, leaving 27 bases not matched to a gene. The CDR3 runs 22 residues. From germline, CDR1 is MDHEN and CDR2 SYDVKM. For the CDR3, the DNA is TGTGCCAGCAGTTTTAGGGGAGGGTTCGGGCCCACCTTTGCACGAATAACCGGGGAGCTGTTTTTT. Translating gives CASSFRGGFGPTFARITGELFF.

V and J are TRBV9 and TRBJ2-3; tentatively, D is TRBD2 (6 bases). Germline CDR1 reads SGDLS; CDR2 reads YYNGEE. This CDR3 has 14 residues. Trimming took 4 bases from V and 0 from J, leaving 9 bases between them. The chain's CDR3 is CASSPSGSTDTQYF. In nucleotides, the CDR3 is TGTGCCAGCAGCCCAAGCGGGAGCACAGATACGCAGTATTTT.

This clone has only one observation. The rearrangement joins TRBV28 to TRBJ1-1, with TRBD1 matching 9 bases. CDR3 length: 14 residues. Germline assignment: CDR1 MDHEN and CDR2 SYDVKM. V gave up 6 bases and J gave up 11 bases; unmatched junction bases: 13. The CDR3 is CASRPSDRGGRAFF. The CDR3 DNA reads as TGTGCCAGCAGACCCTCGGACAGGGGCGGGCGCGCTTTCTTT.

CDR3 loop: CAWSYRGGYGYTF. Written as DNA, the CDR3 is TGTGCCTGGAGTTACAGGGGCGGGTATGGCTACACCTTC. The chain carries TRBV30 and TRBJ1-2; TRBD1 aligns across 7 bases. The V gene's germline CDR1 is GTSNPN and CDR2 SVGIG (reference sequence). Trimming cost V 2 bases and J 5 bases; bases outside gene matches: 5. This CDR3 is built from 13 residues.

The J gene is TRBJ2-7, the V gene TRBV7-2; TRBD2 matches 14 bases. Germline V gene sequence: CDR1 SGHTA, CDR2 FQGNSA. CDR3 length equals 17 residues. The V gene end was trimmed by 0 bases and the J gene end by 6 bases; junction bases not matched to a gene: 7. CDR3 sequence (DNA): TGTGCCAGCAGCTTAGCTCTTGGGACTAGCGGGAGCCCCGAGCAGTACTTC. Amino acids: CASSLALGTSGSPEQYF.

This clone was detected once. V gene TRBV27 combines with J gene TRBJ2-5; TRBD2 might be the D (6 bases). Trimming stripped 2 bases from V and 2 bases from J, with 12 bases between. CDR1 MNHEY and CDR2 SMNVEV come from the germline V gene (reference sequence). The CDR3 contains 15 residues. The CDR3 loop reads CASSLNRAGQETQYF. The CDR3 nucleotides read TGTGCCAGCAGTTTAAATCGGGCGGGACAAGAGACCCAGTACTTC.

The chain employs TRBV19 and TRBJ1-1; D is perhaps TRBD1 (5 bases). The V and J ends lost 5 bases and 4 bases respectively, with 17 bases between them. Per the germline V gene, CDR1 is LNHDA and CDR2 is SQIVND (reference sequence). The CDR3 is made up of 15 amino acids. The CDR3 here is CASSFYLGGTTEAFF. For the CDR3, the DNA is TGTGCCAGTAGTTTTTATTTGGGAGGGACCACTGAAGCTTTCTTT.

V gene TRBV6-5 combines with J gene TRBJ2-7; D gene unclear. The germline gives CDR1 MNHEY, CDR2 SVGAGI. V lost 5 bases to trimming and J lost 4 bases, with 9 bases between them. CDR3 length equals 12 residues. The CDR3: CASSQTSYEQYF. As DNA, the CDR3 is TGTGCCAGCAGTCAAACAAGTTACGAGCAGTACTTC.

The chain carries TRBV4-1 and TRBJ1-2; tentatively, D is TRBD1 (6 bases). Trimming shortened V by 1 base and J by 1 base, and 13 bases separated the two germline ends. The CDR3 has 16 amino acids. Germline V gene lookup returns CDR1 MGHRA and CDR2 YSYEKL. The CDR3 reads CASSQADSILNYGYTF. The CDR3 DNA sequence: TGCGCCAGCAGCCAAGCGGACAGCATCCTTAACTATGGCTACACCTTC.

The gene calls are TRBV6-5 and TRBJ1-1; D call uncertain. The CDR3 is 15 residues long. Germline V gene sequence: CDR1 MNHEY, CDR2 SVGAGI. Trimming stripped 5 bases from V and 5 bases from J, with 18 bases between. CDR3 sequence reads: CASSPRPQRRTEAFF. CDR3 DNA sequence: TGTGCCAGCAGTCCTAGACCTCAACGAAGGACTGAAGCTTTCTTT.

This chain uses TRBV7-2 with TRBJ2-5; 7 nucleotides line up with TRBD2. The V gene end was trimmed by 2 bases and the J gene end by 7 bases; junction bases not matched to a gene: 10. CDR1 is SGHTA and CDR2 is FQGNSA in the germline V gene. This CDR3 comprises 15 residues. The CDR3 reads CASSLRAGELGTQYF. CDR3 coding DNA: TGTGCCAGCAGCTTACGTGCGGGAGAGTTAGGGACCCAGTACTTC.

The rearrangement uses TRBV19 and TRBJ1-5, with TRBD1 matching 8 bases. V shed 3 bases, J shed 2 bases, and the junction held 3 bases outside the gene matches. The CDR3 loop spans 15 amino acids. Germline V gene data show CDR1 as LNHDA and CDR2 as SQIVND (reference sequence). The CDR3 nucleotides are TGTGCCAGTAGTATTGGGGGACAGGGCAATCAGCCCCAGCATTTT. This translates into CASSIGGQGNQPQHF.

V usage is TRBV7-8 and J usage is TRBJ1-2, with 9 bases identical to TRBD1. The V and J ends lost 4 bases and 4 bases, in that order; junction bases with no gene match: 7. Germline CDR1 and CDR2: SGHVS and FQNEAQ. This CDR3 spans 15 amino acids. CDR3: CASSSRTGEAYGYTF. The CDR3 DNA follows: TGTGCCAGCAGCTCCAGGACAGGGGAGGCCTATGGCTACACCTTC.

The J gene is TRBJ1-5, the V gene TRBV27; D is possibly TRBD1 (5 bases). Germline V gives CDR1 MNHEY, CDR2 SMNVEV (reference sequence). V lost 5 bases and J 6 bases, leaving 26 bases between the germline ends. The CDR3 is 18 residues long. The CDR3 DNA follows: TGTGCCAGCAGTCTATTCCCACCTCGAGGAGGGGTGGGTCAGCCCCAGCATTTT. This sequence encodes CASSLFPPRGGVGQPQHF.

The gene calls are TRBV6-5 and TRBJ1-5, with TRBD1 matching over 8 bases. The CDR3 is 15 amino acids. Germline CDR1 is MNHEY and CDR2 is SVGAGI. V was pared by 6 bases and J by 4 bases, with 8 bases of the junction left unmatched. CDR3 in DNA: TGTGCCAGCAGGGCACAGGGGGGAGGAAATCAGCCCCAGCATTTT. Translating gives CASRAQGGGNQPQHF.

J is TRBJ1-1 and V is TRBV2, with D unclear. Deletions cut 6 bases from V and 1 base from J, with 12 bases between. The CDR3 is 14 residues long. Per germline, CDR1 SNHLY and CDR2 FYNNEI. CDR3 nucleotides: TGTGCCAGCAGCGCGAACCTATGGAACACTGAAGCTTTCTTT. Its translation is CASSANLWNTEAFF.

V and J are TRBV7-2 and TRBJ2-3; possibly TRBD1 for D (6 bases). This CDR3 contains 16 residues. Trimming cost V 6 bases and J 2 bases, with 18 bases left between them. From germline, CDR1 is SGHTA and CDR2 FQGNSA. The CDR3 region is CASRPNRDTLTDTQYF. The CDR3 DNA is TGTGCCAGCAGACCAAACCGGGACACCCTCACAGATACGCAGTATTTT.